This record looks at one T cell receptor beta chain sequence and its context. The antigen is undetermined. This entry is derived from a study of cytomegalovirus exposure and HLA in healthy donors. General study points: A later analysis found common viral pathogens apparently linked to several of the most significant clusters.

Primers included in the PCR were 60 Vbeta and 13 Jbeta primers. The assay was immunoSEQ multiplex PCR, and TCRdb's table has in-frame clones only and misses some. Of about 190,000 clones detected, 80% to 85% appear once; the ten largest clones hold about 0.8%. Germline values: CDR1 SEHNR, CDR2 FQNEAQ (reference sequence). This CDR3 contains 13 residues. Trimming took off 1 base at V and 6 bases at J, with 10 bases between the two ends. Sequencing input: PBMCs. The TCR sequence derives from a woman between 18 and 30 years old in good health and CMV-seronegative. The rearrangement links TRBV7-9 to TRBJ2-7; D is perhaps TRBD2 (6 bases). The chain's CDR3 is CASSLDGEAEQYF. The DNA of the CDR3 is TGTGCCAGCAGCTTAGACGGGGAGGCCGAGCAGTACTTC.